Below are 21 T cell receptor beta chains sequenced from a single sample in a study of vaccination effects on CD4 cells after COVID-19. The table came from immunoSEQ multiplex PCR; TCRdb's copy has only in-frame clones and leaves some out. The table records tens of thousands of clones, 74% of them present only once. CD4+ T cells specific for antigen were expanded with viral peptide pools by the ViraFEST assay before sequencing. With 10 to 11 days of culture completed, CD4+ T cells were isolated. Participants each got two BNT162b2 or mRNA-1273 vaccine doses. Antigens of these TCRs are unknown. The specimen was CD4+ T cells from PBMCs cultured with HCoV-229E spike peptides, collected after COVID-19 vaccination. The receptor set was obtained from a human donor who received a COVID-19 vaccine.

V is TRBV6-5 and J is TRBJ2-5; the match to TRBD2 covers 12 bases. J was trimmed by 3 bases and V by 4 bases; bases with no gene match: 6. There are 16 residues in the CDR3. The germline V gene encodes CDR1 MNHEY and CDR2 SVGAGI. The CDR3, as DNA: TGTGCCAGCAGTTGGGGTCTAGCGGGAGGGAAAGAGACCCAGTACTTC. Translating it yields CASSWGLAGGKETQYF.

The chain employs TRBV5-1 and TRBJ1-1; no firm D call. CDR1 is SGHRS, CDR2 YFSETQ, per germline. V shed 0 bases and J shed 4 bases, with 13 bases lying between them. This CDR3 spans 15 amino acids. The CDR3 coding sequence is TGCGCCAGCAGCTTGGTGGGGAATAGTGGCACTGAAGCTTTCTTT. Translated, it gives CASSLVGNSGTEAFF.

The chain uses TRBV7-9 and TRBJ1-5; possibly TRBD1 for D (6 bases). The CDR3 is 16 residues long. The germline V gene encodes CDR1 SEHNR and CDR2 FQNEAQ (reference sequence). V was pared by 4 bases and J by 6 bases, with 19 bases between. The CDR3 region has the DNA TGTGCCAGCAGCTCAACGGGGGCAGGGGTGCTTCAGCCCCAGCATTTT. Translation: CASSSTGAGVLQPQHF.

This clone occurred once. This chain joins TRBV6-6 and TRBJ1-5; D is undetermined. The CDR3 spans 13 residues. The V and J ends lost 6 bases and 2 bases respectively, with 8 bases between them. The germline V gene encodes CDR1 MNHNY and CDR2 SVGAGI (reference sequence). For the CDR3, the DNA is TGTGCCAGCAGCAGCGACGGCAATCAGCCCCAGCATTTT. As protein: CASSSDGNQPQHF.

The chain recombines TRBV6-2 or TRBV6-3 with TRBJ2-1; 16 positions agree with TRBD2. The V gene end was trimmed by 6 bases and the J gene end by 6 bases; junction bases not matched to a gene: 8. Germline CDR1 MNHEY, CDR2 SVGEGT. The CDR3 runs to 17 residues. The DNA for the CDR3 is TGTGCCAGCAGCTTGGGGACTAGCGGGGGGGCGAGCAATGAGCAGTTCTTC. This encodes CASSLGTSGGASNEQFF.

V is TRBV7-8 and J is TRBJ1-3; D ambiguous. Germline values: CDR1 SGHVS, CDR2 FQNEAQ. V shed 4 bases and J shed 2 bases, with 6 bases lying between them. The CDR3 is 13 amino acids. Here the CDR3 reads CASSSWTGNTIYF. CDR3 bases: TGTGCCAGCAGCTCCTGGACTGGAAACACCATATATTTT. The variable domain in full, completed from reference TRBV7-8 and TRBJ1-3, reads GAGVSQSPRYKVAKRGQDVALRCDPISGHVSLFWYQQALGQGPEFLTYFQNEAQLDKSGLPSDRFFAERPEGSVSTLKIQRTQQEDSAVYLCASSSWTGNTIYFGEGSWLTVV.

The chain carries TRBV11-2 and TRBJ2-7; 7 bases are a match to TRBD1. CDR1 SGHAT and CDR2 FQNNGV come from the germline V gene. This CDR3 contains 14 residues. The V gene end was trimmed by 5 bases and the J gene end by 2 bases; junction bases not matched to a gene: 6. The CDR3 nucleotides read TGTGCCAGCAGCACCCGACAGGGCCCCTACGAGCAGTACGTC. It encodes CASSTRQGPYEQYV.

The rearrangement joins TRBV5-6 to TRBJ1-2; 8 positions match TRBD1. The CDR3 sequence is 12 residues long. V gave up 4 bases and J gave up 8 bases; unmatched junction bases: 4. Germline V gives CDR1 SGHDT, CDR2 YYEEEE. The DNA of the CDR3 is TGTGCCAGCAGCAAAAGACAGGGGGGCTACACCTTC. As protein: CASSKRQGGYTF.

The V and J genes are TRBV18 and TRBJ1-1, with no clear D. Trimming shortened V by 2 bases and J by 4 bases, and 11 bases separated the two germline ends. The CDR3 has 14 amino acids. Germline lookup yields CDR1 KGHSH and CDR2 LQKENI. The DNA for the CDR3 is TGTGCCAGCTCACCAGGTAGTCGGGTCACTGAAGCTTTCTTT. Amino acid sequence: CASSPGSRVTEAFF.

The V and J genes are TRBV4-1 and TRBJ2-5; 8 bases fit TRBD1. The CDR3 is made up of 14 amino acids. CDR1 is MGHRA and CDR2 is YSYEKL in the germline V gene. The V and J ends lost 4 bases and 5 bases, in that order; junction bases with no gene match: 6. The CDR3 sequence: CASSPGQDGETQYF. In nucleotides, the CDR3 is TGCGCCAGCAGCCCGGGACAGGATGGGGAGACCCAGTACTTC.

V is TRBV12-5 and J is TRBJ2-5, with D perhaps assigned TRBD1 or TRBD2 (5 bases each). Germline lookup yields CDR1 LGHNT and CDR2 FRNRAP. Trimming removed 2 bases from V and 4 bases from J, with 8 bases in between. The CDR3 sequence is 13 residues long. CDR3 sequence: CASGLSGAETQYF. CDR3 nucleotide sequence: TGTGCTAGTGGTTTGTCCGGGGCAGAGACCCAGTACTTC.

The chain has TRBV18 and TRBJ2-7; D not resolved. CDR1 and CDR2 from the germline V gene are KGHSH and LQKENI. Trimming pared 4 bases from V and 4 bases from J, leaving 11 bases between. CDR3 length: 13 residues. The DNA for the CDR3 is TGTGCCAGCTCACTATCCCCGGAGTACGAGCAGTACGTC. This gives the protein CASSLSPEYEQYV.

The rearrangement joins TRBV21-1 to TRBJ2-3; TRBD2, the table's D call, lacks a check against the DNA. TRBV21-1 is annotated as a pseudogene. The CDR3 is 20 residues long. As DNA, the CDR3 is TGTGCCAGCAGCAAAGACCAGCGGGGGCCGAGGTTTTATGGCACAGATACGCAGTATTTT. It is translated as CASSKDQRGPRFYGTDTQYF.

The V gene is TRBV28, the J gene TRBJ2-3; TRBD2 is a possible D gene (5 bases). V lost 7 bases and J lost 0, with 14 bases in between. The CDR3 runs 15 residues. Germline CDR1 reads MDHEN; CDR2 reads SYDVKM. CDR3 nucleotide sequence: TGTGCCAGCACCCCCCTCGGGGAAAGCACAGATACGCAGTATTTT. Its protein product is CASTPLGESTDTQYF.

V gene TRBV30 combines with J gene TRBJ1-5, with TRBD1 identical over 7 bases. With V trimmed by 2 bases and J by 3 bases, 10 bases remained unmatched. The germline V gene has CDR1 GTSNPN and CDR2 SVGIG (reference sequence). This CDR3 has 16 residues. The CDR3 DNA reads TGTGCCTGGAGTCCACAGGGGCGCGGAGTCAATCAGCCCCAGCATTTT. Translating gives CAWSPQGRGVNQPQHF.

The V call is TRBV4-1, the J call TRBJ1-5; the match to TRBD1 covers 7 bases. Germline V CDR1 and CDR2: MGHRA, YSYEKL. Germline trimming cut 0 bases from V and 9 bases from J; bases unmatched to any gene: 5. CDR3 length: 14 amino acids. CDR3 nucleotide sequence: TGCGCCAGCAGCCAAGAGGGACAGTACGTGCCCCAGCATTTT. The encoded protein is CASSQEGQYVPQHF.

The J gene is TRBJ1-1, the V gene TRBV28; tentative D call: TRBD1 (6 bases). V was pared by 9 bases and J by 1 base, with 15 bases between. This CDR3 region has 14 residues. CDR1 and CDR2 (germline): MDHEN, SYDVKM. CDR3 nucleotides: TGTGCCAGTTGTAGAGGGGGGGCGAACACTGAAGCTTTCTTT. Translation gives CASCRGGANTEAFF.

As DNA, the CDR3 is TGTGCCTGGTGGGAAAGGACAGGGGGCAGAGAGACCCAGTACTTC. Protein product: CAWWERTGGRETQYF. The gene calls are TRBV30 and TRBJ2-5; TRBD1 matches at 11 bases. Germline-derived CDR1 and CDR2 are GTSNPN and SVGIG (reference sequence). This CDR3 comprises 15 residues. V shed 5 bases and J 4 bases; nucleotides not matched to a gene: 9.

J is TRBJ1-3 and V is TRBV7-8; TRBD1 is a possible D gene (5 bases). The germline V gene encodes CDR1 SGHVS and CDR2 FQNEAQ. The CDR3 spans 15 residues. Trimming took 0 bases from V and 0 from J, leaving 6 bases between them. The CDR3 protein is CASSLAGGSGNTIYF. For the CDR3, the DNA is TGTGCCAGCAGCTTAGCGGGGGGCTCTGGAAACACCATATATTTT.

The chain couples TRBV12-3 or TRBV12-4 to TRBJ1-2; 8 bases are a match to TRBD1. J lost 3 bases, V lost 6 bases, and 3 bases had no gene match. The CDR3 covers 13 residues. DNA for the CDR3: TGTGCCAGCAGACCAGGGGGCGACTATGGCTACACCTTC. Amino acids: CASRPGGDYGYTF.

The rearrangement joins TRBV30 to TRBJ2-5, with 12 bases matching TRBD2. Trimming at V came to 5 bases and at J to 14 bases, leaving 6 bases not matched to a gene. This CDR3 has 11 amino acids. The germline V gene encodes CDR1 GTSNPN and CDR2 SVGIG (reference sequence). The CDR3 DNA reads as TGTGCCTGGGGGAGGACTAGCGGGGCCTACTTC. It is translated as CAWGRTSGAYF.